Following are 4 T cell receptor beta chains from one sample sequenced in a study. Treg sorting used a CD4+CD25+CD127-/low gate. Via MiXCR, TCRdb re-called the 5' RACE reads, giving one row per CDR3 protein. Altogether roughly 45,000 distinct CDR3 sequences are present, 22% being singletons, with the ten largest covering around 4%. Input material: Tregs sorted from blood. The source is a female donor with breast cancer.

This clonotype was recorded a few times. CDR3 sequence reads: CSVGEGTGGTGELFF. In DNA form, the CDR3 reads TGCAGCGTTGGGGAGGGGACGGGGGGAACCGGGGAGCTGTTTTTT. This chain uses TRBV29-1 with TRBJ2-2, with 7 bases lining up with TRBD2. Germline V gives CDR1 SQVTM, CDR2 ANQGSEA. CDR3 size: 15 residues. Trimming cost V 4 bases and J 5 bases; bases outside gene matches: 10.

This clonotype was found a few times. The V gene is TRBV4-1, the J gene TRBJ2-7; unclear D gene. Trimming removed 4 bases from V and 9 bases from J, with 16 bases in between. The CDR3 has 13 residues. Germline V lookup: CDR1 MGHRA, CDR2 YSYEKL. CDR3 nucleotide sequence: TGCGCCAGCAGCCGGCTACCTACGGTTAGGCAGTACTTC. Protein: CASSRLPTVRQYF.

A few counts support this clonotype. V is TRBV9 and J is TRBJ2-1; 8 positions match TRBD2. V lost 3 bases and J lost 10; bases outside the gene matches: 12. Germline lookup yields CDR1 SGDLS and CDR2 YYNGEE. CDR3 length: 15 residues. The CDR3, as DNA: TGTGCCAGCAGCGGAACAGGACTAGCCCAAGGGGAGCAGTTCTTC. This sequence encodes CASSGTGLAQGEQFF.

This clonotype was counted at least ten times. The V gene is TRBV4-1, the J gene TRBJ2-2; D perhaps matches TRBD2 (6 bases). Germline V CDR1 and CDR2: MGHRA, YSYEKL. The CDR3 sequence is 15 residues long. Trimming took 1 base from V and 3 from J, leaving 9 bases between them. The CDR3 DNA is TGCGCCAGCAGCCAAGGACTAGGTCACACCGGGGAGCTGTTTTTT. It yields the protein CASSQGLGHTGELFF.